A single sample is the source of the 6 T cell receptor beta chains below, sequenced in a study of cytomegalovirus exposure and HLA in healthy donors (dated by TCRdb to 2016 to 2017). Library preparation was by the immunoSEQ multiplex PCR assay. For the multiplex PCR, a mixture combining 60 forward primers for TCR Vbeta segments and 13 reverse primers for TCR Jbeta segments was used. In TCRdb, the immuneACCESS table is reduced to in-frame sequences with V and J assigned. These tables do not hold every clone; where another copy was compared, an unresolved V gene accounts for under half, and the others remain unexplained. Counted in this sample were 150,000 to 200,000 clones; approximately 12% of them appeared once. The ten largest account for roughly 7.7% of the sample. The specimen was PBMCs. The source is a man aged 50 to 59 in good health and CMV-seropositive.

This chain uses TRBV7-6 with TRBJ2-2, with D unresolved. V was pared by 3 bases and J by 6 bases, with 11 bases between. Germline CDR1 SGHVS, CDR2 FNYEAQ. The CDR3 runs to 14 residues. The CDR3 DNA reads TGTGCCAGCAGCTTCACATTTGGCCCCGGGGAGCTGTTTTTT. Protein sequence: CASSFTFGPGELFF.

The chain has TRBV30 and TRBJ1-6; 7 bases line up with TRBD1. The CDR3 is 15 amino acids. With V trimmed by 3 bases and J by 0 bases, 2 bases remained unmatched. Germline V gene data show CDR1 as GTSNPN and CDR2 as SVGIG (reference sequence). The CDR3 nucleotides are TGTGCCTGGAGGGGGGACAGCTCCTATAATTCACCCCTCCACTTT. Translation: CAWRGDSSYNSPLHF.

The chain has TRBV5-5 and TRBJ2-7, with TRBD1 matching 7 bases. The CDR3 covers 12 residues. CDR1 SGHKS and CDR2 YYEKEE come from the germline V gene (reference sequence). Trimming cost V 2 bases and J 6 bases; bases outside gene matches: 2. CDR3 in DNA: TGTGCCAGCAGCTTCACAGGGGCCGAGCAGTACGTC. It is translated as CASSFTGAEQYV.

The chain carries TRBV7-2 and TRBJ1-2; 7 bases align to TRBD1. Losses at the gene ends were 7 bases for V and 8 bases for J; bases not matched to a gene: 16. CDR1 SGHTA and CDR2 FQGNSA come from the germline V gene. There are 15 residues in the CDR3. CDR3 DNA: TGTGCCAGCACTCCCCGCCCGACAGGGTTGTTCGGCTACACCTTC. Its protein is CASTPRPTGLFGYTF.

This clone has only a few counts. V is TRBV6-1 and J is TRBJ1-4; D is unresolved. CDR1 MNHNS and CDR2 SASEGT come from the germline V gene. V lost 8 bases to trimming and J lost 6 bases, with 13 bases between them. This CDR3 spans 13 amino acids. CDR3 in DNA: TGTGCCAGCCAAAATTCGAGGGATGAAAAACTGTTTTTT. It specifies CASQNSRDEKLFF.

The gene calls are TRBV7-3 and TRBJ2-7; 8 nucleotides match TRBD2. The J segment lost 4 bases and the V segment lost 1 base, leaving 9 bases of the junction unmatched. This CDR3 region has 16 residues. Germline V gene data show CDR1 as SGHTA and CDR2 as FQGTGA. The CDR3 bases are TGTGCCAGCAGCTTAAGCGGGGGGCAGGGGACTTACGAGCAGTACTTC. Amino acids: CASSLSGGQGTYEQYF.